The next 30 T cell receptor beta chains were all read from a single sample in a study of patients and donors after allogeneic stem cell transplantation. TCRdb processed the RT-PCR reads anew with MiXCR; each CDR3 protein has one entry. Of 920,000 or so distinct CDR3 sequences listed, roughly 18% were seen once; the top ten hold roughly 6%. The sample comprised blood, either unsorted or a sorted T cell fraction (not recorded which). These receptors originate from a human donor who was either an allogeneic HSCT recipient or a stem cell or donor lymphocyte infusion donor (not recorded which). It is not recorded whose cells these are; they may come from a transplant donor.

The chain carries TRBV7-2 and TRBJ2-7; 8 nucleotides align to TRBD1. Unmatched junction bases numbered 6, after V lost 0 bases and J lost 2 bases. There are 16 residues in the CDR3. Germline V gene sequence: CDR1 SGHTA, CDR2 FQGNSA. The chain's CDR3 is CASSLAGRGQPYEQYF. In DNA form, the CDR3 reads TGTGCCAGCAGCTTAGCCGGCAGGGGGCAACCCTACGAGCAGTACTTC.

This chain connects TRBV18 to TRBJ1-1; tentatively, D is TRBD1 (5 bases). CDR1 KGHSH and CDR2 LQKENI come from the germline V gene. This CDR3 spans 14 amino acids. V was clipped by 4 bases and J by 1 base, with 10 bases between them. DNA of the CDR3: TGTGCCAGCTCACTACAGGACAAGAACACTGAAGCTTTCTTT. Encoded protein: CASSLQDKNTEAFF.

The V and J genes are TRBV24-1 and TRBJ2-3; D not resolved. In germline, CDR1 is KGHDR, CDR2 SFDVKD. This CDR3 has 12 amino acids. V lost 1 base, J lost 3 bases, and 1 base lay in between. CDR3 sequence (DNA): TGTGCCACCAGTGATTTTACAGATACGCAGTATTTT. It yields the protein CATSDFTDTQYF.

This clonotype has ten or more counts. V gene TRBV20-1 combines with J gene TRBJ2-1; D is perhaps TRBD2 (6 bases). V was shortened by 3 bases and J by 2 bases, with 8 bases between the two germline ends. CDR1 is DFQATT and CDR2 is SNEGSKA in the germline V gene (reference sequence). The CDR3 runs 13 residues. Written as DNA, the CDR3 is TGCAGTGCTAGCGGGAGCGCCTACAATGAGCAGTTCTTC. This translates into CSASGSAYNEQFF.

This clonotype was counted ten times or more. This chain links TRBV12-3 or TRBV12-4 with TRBJ1-1; D gene uncertain. V shed 0 bases and J shed 1 base, with 6 bases lying between them. The CDR3 extends over 14 amino acids. The chain's CDR3 is CASSLASSNTEAFF. Written as DNA, the CDR3 is TGTGCCAGCAGTTTAGCCAGCTCGAACACTGAAGCTTTCTTT.

This clonotype was seen ten or more times. The gene calls are TRBV7-9 and TRBJ2-7, with a possible D match to TRBD1 (6 bases). The CDR3 is 14 amino acids. V lost 2 bases and J 5 bases, leaving 13 bases between the germline ends. Germline V gene sequence: CDR1 SEHNR, CDR2 FQNEAQ (reference sequence). Written as DNA, the CDR3 is TGTGCCAGCAGCTTACAGGGGAAGGTCCACGAGCAGTACTTC. Amino acid sequence: CASSLQGKVHEQYF.

The chain recombines TRBV20-1 with TRBJ2-1; D remains unclear. Germline values: CDR1 DFQATT, CDR2 SNEGSKA (reference sequence). There are 10 residues in the CDR3. V shed 3 bases and J shed 15 bases, with 12 bases lying between them. CDR3 sequence reads: CSASTTKLFF. The CDR3 region has the DNA TGCAGTGCTAGTACCACGAAACTGTTCTTC.

This clonotype was counted between two and nine times. V usage is TRBV5-1 and J usage is TRBJ1-3, with unresolved D. The germline V and J ends were trimmed by 2 bases and 0 bases, with 15 bases remaining between them. The CDR3 has 17 residues. Germline V lookup: CDR1 SGHRS, CDR2 YFSETQ. Here the CDR3 DNA reads TGCGCCAGCAGCTTTGTGGACCCAGAAAGCTCTGGAAACACCATATATTTT. Its protein is CASSFVDPESSGNTIYF.

This clonotype was counted ten times or more. The chain carries TRBV20-1 and TRBJ2-3; D remains ambiguous. The CDR3 is made up of 15 amino acids. The germline V gene has CDR1 DFQATT and CDR2 SNEGSKA (reference sequence). V shed 4 bases and J shed 0 bases, with 14 bases lying between them. The CDR3 DNA is TGCAGTGCTATGGACGGAAGAACTAGCACAGATACGCAGTATTTT. As protein: CSAMDGRTSTDTQYF.

The V call is TRBV12-3 or TRBV12-4, the J call TRBJ2-7, with D perhaps being TRBD1 or TRBD2 (5 bases each). The CDR3 sequence is 14 residues long. Between the trimmed V and J ends, which lost 5 bases and 5 bases, there was a span of 16 bases. The CDR3 region has the DNA TGTGCCAGCAGTCCCCGGGGTAGGGGCCACGAGCAGTACTTC. Amino acids: CASSPRGRGHEQYF.

There are many counts of this clonotype. The J gene is TRBJ1-5, the V gene TRBV6-1, with D uncertain. CDR3 length: 15 residues. V gave up 1 base and J gave up 7 bases, with 14 bases separating them. Germline CDR1 is MNHNS and CDR2 is SASEGT. CDR3 nucleotide sequence: TGTGCCAGCAGTGAAGTTGGCAGAAAGGGACAGCCCCAGCATTTT. It specifies CASSEVGRKGQPQHF.

The CDR3 sequence: CASSQGSRSTGELFF. The CDR3 DNA is TGCGCCAGCAGCCAAGGATCGCGAAGCACCGGGGAGCTGTTTTTT. The rearrangement links TRBV4-1 to TRBJ2-2; D call uncertain. Trimming stripped 1 base from V and 4 bases from J, with 10 bases between. From germline, CDR1 is MGHRA and CDR2 YSYEKL. This CDR3 contains 15 residues.

This clonotype has more than one count but fewer than ten. The chain employs TRBV4-2 and TRBJ2-5, with a possible D match to TRBD2 (6 bases). The CDR3 is made up of 14 amino acids. Germline-derived CDR1 and CDR2 are LGHNA and YNFKEQ. V was clipped by 2 bases and J by 3 bases, with 10 bases between them. The CDR3: CASSQSRGEETQYF. The CDR3 DNA reads as TGTGCCAGCAGCCAATCGCGGGGTGAAGAGACCCAGTACTTC.

This clonotype was detected a few times. This rearrangement joins TRBV4-2 to TRBJ2-7; 8 bases fit TRBD1. Germline V gives CDR1 LGHNA, CDR2 YNFKEQ. V trimming: 3 bases; J trimming: 4 bases; junction bases outside the gene matches: 8. This CDR3 region has 15 residues. The DNA for the CDR3 is TGTGCCAGCAGCCAGCACGGGACAGGAGTATACGAGCAGTACTTC. This sequence encodes CASSQHGTGVYEQYF.

This clonotype was counted only a few times. V and J are TRBV7-2 and TRBJ2-1; 13 positions match TRBD2. V gave up 4 bases and J gave up 2 bases; unmatched junction bases: 5. This CDR3 has 17 residues. CDR1 is SGHTA, CDR2 FQGNSA, per germline. For the CDR3, the DNA is TGTGCCAGCAGCTCACTAGCGGGAGGGTCCACCTACAATGAGCAGTTCTTC. This codes for CASSSLAGGSTYNEQFF.

This clonotype was seen ten or more times. The chain combines TRBV5-1 with TRBJ1-1, with D perhaps matching TRBD1 (6 bases). Deletions cut 6 bases from V and 1 base from J, with 10 bases between. Germline values: CDR1 SGHRS, CDR2 YFSETQ. This CDR3 is 13 amino acids long. The CDR3 here is CASTKTGNTEAFF. CDR3 nucleotides: TGCGCCAGCACCAAGACAGGGAACACTGAAGCTTTCTTT.

The table lists this clonotype with a few counts. The chain recombines TRBV29-1 with TRBJ2-1; TRBD2 matches 14 bases. Germline V CDR1 and CDR2: SQVTM, ANQGSEA. The CDR3 runs 15 residues. The V gene end was trimmed by 7 bases and the J gene end by 7 bases; junction bases not matched to a gene: 9. The CDR3 here is CSGRAGLAGENEQFF. CDR3 DNA: TGCAGCGGGAGAGCGGGACTAGCGGGAGAGAATGAGCAGTTCTTC.

This chain uses TRBV11-1 with TRBJ2-5; either TRBD1 or TRBD2 may fit D (5 bases each). Trimming pared 2 bases from V and 1 base from J, leaving 26 bases between. CDR1 SGHAT and CDR2 FQDESV come from the germline V gene (reference sequence). The CDR3 covers 20 residues. CDR3 DNA sequence: TGTGCCAGCAGCTTATCCGAGGTTTTCGGGGCACTTTGGATCCAAGAGACCCAGTACTTC. Its translation: CASSLSEVFGALWIQETQYF. Supplemented by reference TRBV11-1 and TRBJ2-5, the full variable domain reads EAEVAQSPRYKITEKSQAVAFWCDPISGHATLYWYRQILGQGPELLVQFQDESVVDDSQLPKDRFSAERLKGVDSTLKIQPAELGDSAMYLCASSLSEVFGALWIQETQYFGPGTRLLVL.

This clonotype came up a few times. The gene calls are TRBV27 and TRBJ2-2, with TRBD2 matching over 8 bases. V shed 7 bases, J shed 5 bases, and the junction held 12 bases outside the gene matches. The germline CDR1 and CDR2 sequences are MNHEY and SMNVEV (reference sequence). The length of the CDR3 is 16 residues. CDR3 sequence reads: CASTRGAAGGTGELFF. CDR3 nucleotide sequence: TGTGCCAGCACGCGGGGGGCAGCTGGCGGGACCGGGGAGCTGTTTTTT.

The V and J genes are TRBV7-8 and TRBJ1-1, with TRBD1 matching 8 bases. Losses at the gene ends were 1 base for V and 2 bases for J; bases not matched to a gene: 6. From germline, CDR1 is SGHVS and CDR2 FQNEAQ. CDR3 size: 16 residues. The CDR3 coding sequence is TGTGCCAGCAGCTTAGAGGGACAGGTCTTAAACACTGAAGCTTTCTTT. It encodes CASSLEGQVLNTEAFF.

This chain joins TRBV6-5 and TRBJ1-2; 7 bases fit TRBD1. Germline loops: CDR1 MNHEY, CDR2 SVGAGI. V lost 2 bases and J lost 8; bases outside the gene matches: 11. The CDR3 is made up of 15 amino acids. CDR3 in amino acids: CASSYPLPQGNGYTF. The CDR3, as DNA: TGTGCCAGCAGTTACCCACTCCCACAGGGGAACGGCTACACCTTC.

This clonotype was detected many times. The chain links TRBV15 to TRBJ2-2; D possibly corresponds to TRBD1 (7 bases). Germline lookup yields CDR1 LNHNV and CDR2 YYDKDF (reference sequence). The CDR3 totals 17 residues. V shed 0 bases and J shed 6 bases, with 17 bases lying between them. In DNA form, the CDR3 reads TGTGCCACCAGCAGAGATCTAGACAGGGAGGTAGCCGGGGAGCTGTTTTTT. This translates into CATSRDLDREVAGELFF.

In its sample, this clonotype was seen a few times. The chain combines TRBV12-3 or TRBV12-4 with TRBJ2-1; a weak D match, TRBD2 (5 bases). The V and J ends lost 4 bases and 13 bases respectively, with 17 bases between them. There are 13 residues in the CDR3. As DNA, the CDR3 is TGTGCCAGCAGTTGGAGGACGGTAGGCCTACAGTTCTTC. Its translation: CASSWRTVGLQFF.

The chain carries TRBV21-1 and TRBJ2-1. TRBV21-1 has pseudogene status. CDR3 length: 16 amino acids. CDR3 sequence: CASSKDYLPSYNEQFF. As DNA, the CDR3 is TGTGCCAGCAGCAAAGACTATTTGCCCTCCTACAATGAGCAGTTCTTC.

The J gene is TRBJ2-1, the V gene TRBV5-1; no clear D gene. The CDR3 is 13 amino acids. Per germline, CDR1 SGHRS and CDR2 YFSETQ. Between the trimmed V and J ends, which lost 0 bases and 6 bases, there was a span of 7 bases. DNA for the CDR3: TGCGCCAGCAGCTTGGACGTTCTCAATGAGCAGTTCTTC. Encoded protein: CASSLDVLNEQFF.

There are a few counts of this clonotype. The CDR3 loop reads CSADGGGSKNIQYF. The CDR3 DNA sequence: TGCAGTGCTGACGGGGGCGGGTCCAAAAACATTCAGTACTTC. The chain links TRBV20-1 to TRBJ2-4, with D perhaps matching TRBD1 or TRBD2 (6 bases each). The V end was cut by 5 bases, the J end by 2 bases, with 13 bases between. This CDR3 is 14 amino acids long. The germline gives CDR1 DFQATT, CDR2 SNEGSKA (reference sequence).

The gene calls are TRBV14 and TRBJ2-2; D is perhaps TRBD2 (5 bases). CDR1 and CDR2 from the germline V gene are SGHDN and FVKESK. This CDR3 has 15 residues. The V end was cut by 3 bases, the J end by 3 bases, with 11 bases between. The CDR3 loop reads CASSQFGVYTGELFF. In DNA form, the CDR3 reads TGTGCCAGCAGCCAGTTCGGGGTGTACACCGGGGAGCTGTTTTTT.

This clonotype occurred a few times. The V gene is TRBV4-1, the J gene TRBJ2-3, with 8 bases aligning to TRBD1. V gave up 1 base and J gave up 5 bases; unmatched junction bases: 11. Per germline, CDR1 MGHRA and CDR2 YSYEKL. The CDR3 runs to 17 residues. The CDR3 DNA is TGCGCCAGCAGCCAAGTCGGCAGGGGGCGCAGGGGAGATACGCAGTATTTT. It is translated as CASSQVGRGRRGDTQYF.

The chain uses TRBV25-1 and TRBJ1-2; no firm D call. V dropped 11 bases and J dropped 10 bases, with 11 bases sitting between them. Per germline, CDR1 MGHDK and CDR2 SYGVNS. The CDR3 has 9 amino acids. The CDR3 spells CARVPYYTF. In nucleotides, the CDR3 is TGTGCCCGAGTGCCATACTACACCTTC.

This sequence joins TRBV20-1 and TRBJ2-1, with TRBD2 matching over 10 bases. Trimming took 3 bases from V and 6 from J; bases not matched to a gene: 8. The CDR3 has 15 amino acids. The germline gives CDR1 DFQATT, CDR2 SNEGSKA (reference sequence). In nucleotides, the CDR3 is TGCAGTGCTAGCCACCTAGCGGGGGTGGGCAATGAGCAGTTCTTC. As protein: CSASHLAGVGNEQFF.